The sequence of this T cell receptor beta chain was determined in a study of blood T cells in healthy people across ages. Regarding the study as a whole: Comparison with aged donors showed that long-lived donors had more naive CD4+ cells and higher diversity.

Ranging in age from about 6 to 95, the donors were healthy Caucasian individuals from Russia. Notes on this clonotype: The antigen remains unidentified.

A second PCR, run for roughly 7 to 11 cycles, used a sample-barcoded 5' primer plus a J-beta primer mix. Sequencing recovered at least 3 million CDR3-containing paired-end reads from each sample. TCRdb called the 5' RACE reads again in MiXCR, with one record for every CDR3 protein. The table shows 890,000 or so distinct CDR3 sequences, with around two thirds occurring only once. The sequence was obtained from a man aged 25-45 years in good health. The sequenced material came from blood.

CDR3 DNA: TGTGCCACCAGCAGAGACGCTCCGCGGGGCAACAATCAGCCCCAGCATTTT. Protein sequence: CATSRDAPRGNNQPQHF. The V gene is TRBV15, the J gene TRBJ1-5, with D tentatively TRBD1 (5 bases). Trimming left V 0 bases short and J 3 bases short, with 15 bases between. CDR1 and CDR2 from the germline V gene are LNHNV and YYDKDF (reference sequence). The CDR3 has 17 residues.